This note documents a single T cell receptor (beta chain) sequence. Other DNA sequences in this specimen translate into the identical CDR3. Generated by immunoSEQ multiplex PCR, the TCRdb table keeps only in-frame clones and is missing some. The sample records tens of thousands of clones, roughly 86% being singletons. The germline V gene encodes CDR1 SQVTM and CDR2 ANQGSEA. The CDR3 has 13 amino acids. V was pared by 6 bases and J by 2 bases, with 5 bases of the junction left unmatched. This entry comes from a study of radiotherapy plus CTLA-4 blockade in lung cancer. Sequencing was performed on peripheral blood, taken from a patient treated with radiotherapy plus ipilimumab. The receptor was isolated from a human donor with non-small cell lung cancer whose response to radiotherapy plus ipilimumab could not be evaluated. This chain joins TRBV29-1 and TRBJ1-1; 8 bases are shared with TRBD1. The CDR3 coding sequence is TGCAGCGTAGAGGGACAGGCAAACACTGAAGCTTTCTTT. This sequence encodes CSVEGQANTEAFF.